One sample yielded the 18 T cell receptor beta chains listed below, sequenced in a study of blood T cells in healthy people across ages. With a J-beta primer mix and a sample-barcoded 5' primer, a second PCR ran about 7 to 12 cycles. TCRdb passed the 5' RACE reads through MiXCR, listing each CDR3 protein once. The sample lists over 1.5 million distinct CDR3 sequences; around half were seen once. Input material: blood. Every receptor here comes from a woman in her forties in good health.

Concerning this clonotype itself: A single base separates this from a much larger clone, so it may be a read error. This chain links TRBV4-2 with TRBJ2-5; no clear D. Near its end, the DNA agrees better with TRBJ2-1, so the J call may be wrong. CDR3 length: 14 amino acids. CDR1 is LGHNA and CDR2 is YNFKEQ in the germline V gene. This chain's CDR3 is CASSQESSQETQFF. In nucleotides, the CDR3 is TGTGCCAGCAGCCAAGAAAGTAGCCAAGAGACCCAGTTCTTC.

This chain uses TRBV5-1 with TRBJ2-3; D not resolved. The length of the CDR3 is 13 residues. The V gene's germline CDR1 is SGHRS and CDR2 YFSETQ. Trimming pared 1 base from V and 2 bases from J, leaving 5 bases between. The CDR3 reads CASSLFITDTQYF. In nucleotides, the CDR3 is TGCGCCAGCAGCTTGTTTATCACAGATACGCAGTATTTT.

The chain combines TRBV12-3 or TRBV12-4 with TRBJ1-2; D gene uncertain. Between the trimmed V and J ends, which lost 5 bases and 4 bases, there was a span of 14 bases. The CDR3 has 14 amino acids. The CDR3 bases are TGTGCCAGCAGTCCAGGACTGAAGAGCTATGGCTACACCTTC. Its protein is CASSPGLKSYGYTF.

The chain employs TRBV2 and TRBJ1-2; TRBD1 matches at 9 bases. The CDR3 consists of 15 residues. Germline CDR1 SNHLY, CDR2 FYNNEI. V was pared by 3 bases and J by 6 bases, with 8 bases of the junction left unmatched. The CDR3 reads CASSELTGGTNGYTF. As DNA, the CDR3 is TGTGCCAGCAGTGAGTTGACAGGGGGTACAAATGGCTACACCTTC.

The chain uses TRBV28 and TRBJ1-2; 7 positions agree with TRBD1. Trimming removed 6 bases from V and 8 bases from J; junction bases left unmatched: 12. Germline V gives CDR1 MDHEN, CDR2 SYDVKM. This CDR3 has 14 residues. CDR3 residues: CASRTDRVAGGYTF. The CDR3 DNA is TGTGCCAGCAGGACCGACAGGGTGGCCGGGGGCTACACCTTC.

The rearrangement uses TRBV24-1 and TRBJ1-1; a weak D match, TRBD1 (5 bases). Germline V gene lookup returns CDR1 KGHDR and CDR2 SFDVKD. Trimming left V 7 bases short and J 3 bases short, with 11 bases between. The CDR3 length is 13 residues. The CDR3 bases are TGTGCCACCAGAGGACATGGCGACACTGAAGCTTTCTTT. Translating it yields CATRGHGDTEAFF.

The chain recombines TRBV12-3 or TRBV12-4 with TRBJ2-1; D is possibly TRBD2 (6 bases). The V and J ends lost 6 bases and 6 bases respectively, with 18 bases between them. This CDR3 contains 15 residues. CDR3 sequence reads: CASSLGGPPGNEQFF. CDR3 DNA sequence: TGTGCCAGCAGCCTGGGAGGTCCCCCGGGCAATGAGCAGTTCTTC.

This chain links TRBV6-1 with TRBJ2-7; D not certain. Germline CDR1 reads MNHNS; CDR2 reads SASEGT. This CDR3 is built from 14 residues. Trimming pared 4 bases from V and 0 bases from J, leaving 10 bases between. CDR3 nucleotides: TGTGCCAGCAGTGGCGGAGTGGGCTCCTACGAGCAGTACTTC. This gives the protein CASSGGVGSYEQYF.

The chain combines TRBV9 with TRBJ2-3; 12 nucleotides match TRBD2. There are 16 residues in the CDR3. Germline V gene lookup returns CDR1 SGDLS and CDR2 YYNGEE. J lost 5 bases, V lost 0 bases, and 4 bases had no gene match. The CDR3 protein is CASSVELAGGVDTQYF. The CDR3 nucleotides are TGTGCCAGCAGCGTAGAACTAGCGGGGGGCGTAGATACGCAGTATTTT.

Only a few counts were recorded for this clonotype. The V call is TRBV27, the J call TRBJ2-3; D might be TRBD1 (5 bases). Germline assignment: CDR1 MNHEY and CDR2 SMNVEV (reference sequence). CDR3 length equals 13 residues. V lost 5 bases, J lost 5 bases, and 11 bases lay in between. CDR3 coding DNA: TGTGCCAGCAGTGCTGGTCAGGGAGATACGCAGTATTTT. This codes for CASSAGQGDTQYF.

A few counts support this clonotype. V usage is TRBV12-3 or TRBV12-4 and J usage is TRBJ1-6; D perhaps matches TRBD1 (5 bases). Trimming removed 5 bases from V and 7 bases from J, with 27 bases in between. This CDR3 has 19 amino acids. CDR3 sequence: CASSPTTPIPGPVNSPLHF. The CDR3 DNA sequence: TGTGCCAGCAGTCCAACTACGCCTATCCCGGGACCGGTAAATTCACCCCTCCACTTT.

This chain connects TRBV4-2 to TRBJ2-5; possibly TRBD2 for D (7 bases). This CDR3 is built from 18 residues. Trimming took 1 base from V and 4 from J, leaving 22 bases between them. Germline V gene sequence: CDR1 LGHNA, CDR2 YNFKEQ. Written as DNA, the CDR3 is TGTGCCAGCAGCCAAGGCTTATCCCCAGGGGACTATGGAGAGACCCAGTACTTC. Its protein is CASSQGLSPGDYGETQYF.

Comments on this clonotype: One end of the junction varies from germline; a read error may be responsible. The V gene is TRBV7-9, the J gene TRBJ1-2; D unresolved. The length of the CDR3 is 16 residues. Germline V gene lookup returns CDR1 SEHNR and CDR2 FQNEAQ (reference sequence). The CDR3 DNA sequence: TGTGCCAGCAGCGTCCCACCCATTCGGGCTCCCTATGGCTACACTTTC. Translating it yields CASSVPPIRAPYGYTF.

In its sample, this clonotype was seen once. V gene TRBV20-1 combines with J gene TRBJ2-4; possible D gene TRBD1, 6 bases. The J call is in doubt because the DNA end fits TRBJ2-7 better. The CDR3 length is 16 residues. Germline CDR1 reads DFQATT; CDR2 reads SNEGSKA (reference sequence). The CDR3 loop reads CSAHPVQGIGGYEQYF. The CDR3 DNA reads as TGCAGTGCGCATCCAGTTCAGGGGATTGGCGGCTACGAGCAGTACTTC.

This clonotype has more than one count but fewer than ten. Here the CDR3 DNA reads TGTGCCAGCAGCTGGGGTTACGGACAGTCCTACGAGCAGTACTTC. This sequence encodes CASSWGYGQSYEQYF. The chain has TRBV6-1 and TRBJ2-4; D is possibly TRBD1 (6 bases). TRBJ2-7 matches the DNA end more closely, so the J call is doubtful. The CDR3 loop spans 15 amino acids. The germline V gene encodes CDR1 MNHNS and CDR2 SASEGT.

This clonotype has just a few counts. The chain uses TRBV20-1 and TRBJ2-1, with TRBD2 matching 12 bases. Germline CDR1 DFQATT, CDR2 SNEGSKA (reference sequence). The CDR3 is 16 amino acids. V was pared by 5 bases and J by 4 bases, with 9 bases of the junction left unmatched. CDR3: CSAQMPSGGAYNEQFF. In DNA, the CDR3 is TGCAGTGCTCAGATGCCTAGCGGGGGGGCGTACAATGAGCAGTTCTTC.

There are a few counts of this clonotype. V is TRBV29-1 and J is TRBJ2-5, with 10 bases fitting TRBD2. This CDR3 is 16 amino acids long. Germline V gene lookup returns CDR1 SQVTM and CDR2 ANQGSEA. The V segment lost 3 bases and the J segment 1 base; nucleotides outside the gene matches: 8. The CDR3 is CSVEASERGGQETQYF. Written as DNA, the CDR3 is TGCAGCGTTGAGGCATCGGAGCGGGGGGGCCAAGAGACCCAGTACTTC.

The chain has TRBV11-2 and TRBJ2-3, with D uncertain. Trimming took 5 bases from V and 2 from J, leaving 14 bases between them. Germline V gene data show CDR1 as SGHAT and CDR2 as FQNNGV. This CDR3 is 15 amino acids long. In nucleotides, the CDR3 is TGTGCCAGCAGCCCTAGAAGGCAAAACACAGATACGCAGTATTTT. Translating it yields CASSPRRQNTDTQYF. The variable domain in full, completed from reference TRBV11-2 and TRBJ2-3, reads EAGVAQSPRYKIIEKRQSVAFWCNPISGHATLYWYQQILGQGPKLLIQFQNNGVVDDSQLPKDRFSAERLKGVDSTLKIQPAKLEDSAVYLCASSPRRQNTDTQYFGPGTRLTVL.